The present T cell receptor (beta chain) was sequenced within a study of T cell repertoires in cytomegalovirus infection (dated by TCRdb to the late 2010s). Background for the entire study: Peptide stimulations targeted recently identified HLA-C-restricted CMV epitopes, whose presentation resists viral immunomodulation, together with well-studied HLA-B-restricted epitopes. Because public TCR beta signatures pointed to carriage of CMV infection together with the matching HLA type, the HLA type of each donor mattered for the analysis. Results the study describes overall, beyond this receptor: In both this cohort and an independent 352-donor cohort, the cumulative frequency of public TCR beta family members distinguished carriers of CMV infection plus the relevant HLA type. The ex vivo response was dominated by HLA-C-restricted CMV-specific TCR beta clonotypes, and the single most frequent clonotype in two of eight donors was supplied by these HLA-C-restricted clonotypes.

TCRdb lists the instrument as Illumina HiSeq 1500. Using fastp trimming at Q25 and MiXCR clonotype assembly, TCRdb reanalyzed the public sequencing data and kept in-frame beta chains. Merged by CDR3 protein, the rows form single entries marked with the most common genes and DNA. This sample has around 900,000 distinct CDR3 sequences in its table, and roughly 30% of those were observed once. Of the sample, roughly 13% is held by the ten largest clones. With regard to this clonotype: Its antigen is unknown. No much larger clone is present one base from it, and per-base qualities are unavailable.

The CDR3 holds 14 amino acids from the cysteine to the phenylalanine. Of all the DNA, just the CDR3 is kept, 42 bases in frame from base 1. V is pruned by 6 bases and J by 6 bases, leaving 9 bases of the junction without a gene match. CDR1 and CDR2 are read off the germline V gene as SGDLS and YYNGEE. Sample treatment or condition, as interpreted from the label and publication: in vitro stimulation with specific CMV peptide epitopes to enrich CMV-specific T cells. The receptor was isolated from a human donor in good health (CMV status not recorded). Some clones in this sample may be carry-over from other donors' samples. The sequence is built from TRBV9 and TRBJ2-1, with 7 middle bases fitting TRBD1. Sequencing used cultured CD8+ T cells from PBMCs, obtained from culture after CMV antigen stimulation. The CDR3 region reads CASTLTGRSNEQFF. The DNA is as follows: TGTGCCAGCACCCTGACAGGGAGAAGCAATGAGCAGTTCTTC.